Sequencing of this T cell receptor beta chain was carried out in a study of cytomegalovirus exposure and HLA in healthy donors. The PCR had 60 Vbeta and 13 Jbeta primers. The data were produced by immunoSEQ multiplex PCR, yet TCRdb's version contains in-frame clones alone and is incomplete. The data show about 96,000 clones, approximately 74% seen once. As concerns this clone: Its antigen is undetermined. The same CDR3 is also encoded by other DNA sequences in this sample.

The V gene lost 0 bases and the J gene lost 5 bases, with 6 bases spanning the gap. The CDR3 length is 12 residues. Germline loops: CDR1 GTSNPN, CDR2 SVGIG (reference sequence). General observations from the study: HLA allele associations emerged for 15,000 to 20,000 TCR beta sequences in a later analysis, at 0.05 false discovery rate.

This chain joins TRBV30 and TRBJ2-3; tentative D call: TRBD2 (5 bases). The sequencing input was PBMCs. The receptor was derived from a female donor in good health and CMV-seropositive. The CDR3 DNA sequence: TGTGCCTGGAGTGTCGGAGGAGATACGCAGTATTTT. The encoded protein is CAWSVGGDTQYF.